This T cell receptor (beta chain) was observed in a study of T cells after yellow fever vaccination. Study at large: SMART-Seq v4 Ultra Low Input served to prepare low-cell-number fractions.

The germline CDR1 and CDR2 sequences are LGHNA and YSLEER. Trimming at V came to 0 bases and at J to 6 bases, leaving 2 bases not matched to a gene. The length of the CDR3 is 16 residues. Only a few counts were recorded for this clonotype. TCRdb reprocessed the 5' RACE reads via MiXCR and lists one record per CDR3 protein. The data contain roughly 300,000 distinct CDR3 sequences, roughly 7.5% of them seen just once; the ten biggest clones take up 17%. The sequence came from a man aged 18-30 years who received the YFV17D yellow fever vaccine. The source was PBMCs, collected 45 days after the first yellow fever vaccination. This chain links TRBV4-3 with TRBJ2-2; 12 bases are shared with TRBD2. This CDR3 reads CASSQDPSGGAGELFF. As DNA, the CDR3 is TGCGCCAGCAGCCAAGATCCTAGCGGGGGGGCCGGGGAGCTGTTTTTT.